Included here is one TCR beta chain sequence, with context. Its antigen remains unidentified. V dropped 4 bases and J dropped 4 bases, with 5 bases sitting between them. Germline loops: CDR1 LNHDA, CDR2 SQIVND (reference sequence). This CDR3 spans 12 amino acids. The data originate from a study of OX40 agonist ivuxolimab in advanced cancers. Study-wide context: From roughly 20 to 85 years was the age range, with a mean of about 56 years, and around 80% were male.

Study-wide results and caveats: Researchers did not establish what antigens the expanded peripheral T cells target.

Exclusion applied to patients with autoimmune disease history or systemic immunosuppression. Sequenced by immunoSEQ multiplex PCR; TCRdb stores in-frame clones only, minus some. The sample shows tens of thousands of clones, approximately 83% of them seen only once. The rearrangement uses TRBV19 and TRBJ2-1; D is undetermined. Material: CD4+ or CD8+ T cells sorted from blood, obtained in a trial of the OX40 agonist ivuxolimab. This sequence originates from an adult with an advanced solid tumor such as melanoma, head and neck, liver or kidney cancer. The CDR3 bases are TGTGCCAGTAGTAGCCCTTACAATGAGCAGTTCTTC. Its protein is CASSSPYNEQFF.